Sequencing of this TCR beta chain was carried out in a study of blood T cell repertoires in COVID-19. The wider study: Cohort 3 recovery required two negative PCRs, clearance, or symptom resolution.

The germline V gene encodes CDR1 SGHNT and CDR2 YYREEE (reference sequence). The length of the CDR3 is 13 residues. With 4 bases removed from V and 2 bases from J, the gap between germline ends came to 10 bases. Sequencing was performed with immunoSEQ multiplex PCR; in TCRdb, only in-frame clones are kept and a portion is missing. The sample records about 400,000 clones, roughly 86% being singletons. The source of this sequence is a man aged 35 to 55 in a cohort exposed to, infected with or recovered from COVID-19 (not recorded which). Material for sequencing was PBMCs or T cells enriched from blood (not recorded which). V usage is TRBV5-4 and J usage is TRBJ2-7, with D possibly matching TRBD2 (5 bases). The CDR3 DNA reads TGTGCCAGCAGCGTGGACGGGACCTACGAGCAGTACTTC. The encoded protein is CASSVDGTYEQYF.